This TCR beta chain was sequenced during a study of OX40 agonist ivuxolimab in advanced cancers. Autoimmune disease history or systemic immunosuppression excluded patients. Data came from immunoSEQ multiplex PCR; TCRdb stores just in-frame clones and leaves some out. The table shows approximately 57,000 clones, with nearly 85% occurring only once. This clonotype was obtained from an adult with an advanced solid tumor such as melanoma, head and neck, liver or kidney cancer. Specimen: CD4+ or CD8+ T cells sorted from blood, collected in a trial of the OX40 agonist ivuxolimab.

The CDR3 coding sequence is TGTGCCAGCAGCACAGATTGGCGGGAGGTCGGCGGGGAGCTGTTTTTT. Translating gives CASSTDWREVGGELFF. This chain links TRBV5-8 with TRBJ2-2; 8 nucleotides align to TRBD2. The germline CDR1 and CDR2 sequences are SGHTS and YDEGEE. This CDR3 contains 16 residues. Trimming cost V 4 bases and J 7 bases; bases outside gene matches: 12.